The entry below gives a single T cell receptor beta chain sequence along with its context. Its specificity is not known. The data were obtained in a study of OX40 agonist ivuxolimab in advanced cancers. Study information: Over 30% of patients had received prior checkpoint inhibitor therapy. Study-level results: Specificity for antigen went undetermined in the expanded peripheral T cells.

Trimming removed 5 bases at V and 7 bases at J, with 18 bases between. The CDR3 contains 15 residues. Germline V gene data show CDR1 as MNHEY and CDR2 as SMNVEV (reference sequence). The table came from immunoSEQ multiplex PCR; TCRdb's copy has only in-frame clones and leaves some out. The table lists some 44,000 clones, 80% of them singletons. This chain links TRBV27 with TRBJ2-1, with D possibly TRBD2 on 5 matching bases. The sequencing used CD4+ or CD8+ T cells sorted from blood, collected in a trial of the OX40 agonist ivuxolimab. The clonotype comes from an adult with an advanced solid tumor such as melanoma, head and neck, liver or kidney cancer. The CDR3 region has the DNA TGTGCCAGCAGTCCCCCCACTAGGCCCTTGAATGAGCAGTTCTTC. Residues: CASSPPTRPLNEQFF.